This T cell receptor beta chain was sequenced in a study of blood T cell repertoires in COVID-19 (dated by TCRdb to 2018 to 2021). For the study in its entirety: Collaborator samples came from the United States, Italy and Spain and covered acute and convalescent phases of COVID-19. The material from the prospective study consisted of cDNA or gDNA derived from T cells, B-cell-depleted T cells, or PBMCs. Subjects who had been exposed to COVID-19, were actively infected with it, or had recovered from it provided the deeply sampled blood TCRbeta repertoires that made up the dataset. A freely available public database, intended as a resource for researchers studying the immune response to SARS-CoV-2, is where the repertoires were released. Samples came from the ongoing ImmuneRACE study (first 160 participants) plus 1,254 subjects from 6 global collaborators. The sample metadata nearly always contained a de-identified subject ID, COVID-19 status, age in years and sex. HLA class I and class II types, where available, came from metadata supplied by the sample provider rather than from assay-based typing.

Note on this clone: The antigen it binds to is not known. Base qualities are not recorded, but no much larger clone differs from it by a single base.

The investigation overall reported the following: The amount of clinical and demographic metadata varied by source and participant and was provided uncurated.

TCRbeta CDR3 regions were amplified from genomic DNA using the immunoSEQ Assay, a bias-controlled multiplex PCR. As for how the authors treated the data: The number of nucleated cells in each sample was estimated from the amplification of reference gene primers within the assay. To quantify the absolute abundance of each unique TCRbeta CDR3 rearrangement, sequence reads were collapsed and filtered. Productive Simpson clonality was computed per sample as the square root of Simpson's diversity index over productive rearrangements. This is the immuneACCESS table as TCRdb keeps it, with only in-frame sequences that have V and J called. A part of the clones is gone; compared with another copy, unresolved V genes explain less than half, and the rest is unexplained. V, J and clone size reflect that table, while D and trimming were determined from the DNA. This sample lists about 120,000 clones; less than 90% were detected once. Together, the top ten hold roughly a quarter of the sample.

Whole blood was collected in K2EDTA tubes by collaborating institutions according to the institutions' own protocols. For TCRbeta analysis, collaborators shipped samples as frozen whole blood, isolated PBMCs, or DNA extracted from either of those sample types. This receptor was identified in a woman of 80 years or more with acute or convalescent COVID-19. The specimen sequenced was peripheral blood.

In nucleotides, the sequence is TGTGCCAGCCGTCCGGGGGGTTCGATTACAGATACGCAGTATTTT. Its protein reads: CASRPGGSITDTQYF. The chain uses TRBV6-5 and TRBJ2-3, with 7 junctional bases fitting TRBD2. CDR1 and CDR2 are read off the germline V gene as MNHEY and SVGAGI. The CDR3 goes from the cysteine to the phenylalanine over 15 residues. Only the CDR3 region is kept as DNA, spanning 45 bases read in frame from base 1. V is pruned by 8 bases and J by 3 bases, leaving 11 bases of the junction without a gene match.